One and the same sample provided the 13 T cell receptor beta chains below, sequenced in a study of T cells in localized non-small cell lung cancer. Sequencing was performed with immunoSEQ multiplex PCR; in TCRdb, only in-frame clones are kept and a portion is missing. Of around 64,000 clones listed, roughly 79% are singletons. Specimen: PBMCs, collected before any cancer treatment. All receptors come from a man aged 40 to 70 with stage II lung adenocarcinoma.

The V gene is TRBV19, the J gene TRBJ2-7, with 8 bases matching TRBD2. This CDR3 has 15 amino acids. Germline V lookup: CDR1 LNHDA, CDR2 SQIVND (reference sequence). Germline trimming cut 4 bases from V and 2 bases from J; bases unmatched to any gene: 7. The CDR3 spells CASSTSGRGAYEQYF. In nucleotides, the CDR3 is TGTGCCAGTAGTACCAGCGGGAGAGGGGCCTACGAGCAGTACTTC.

The V gene is TRBV29-1, the J gene TRBJ2-7; D is possibly TRBD1 (6 bases). The V end lost 2 bases, the J end lost 3 bases, and 14 bases lay between the germline ends. The CDR3 totals 14 residues. Per germline, CDR1 SQVTM and CDR2 ANQGSEA. This CDR3 is CSVEPQGKSYEQYF. For the CDR3, the DNA is TGCAGCGTTGAACCTCAGGGGAAGAGCTACGAGCAGTACTTC.

The chain is built from TRBV18 and TRBJ2-5, with D perhaps assigned TRBD1 or TRBD2 (5 bases each). V lost 2 bases, J lost 5 bases, and 6 bases lay in between. The CDR3 length is 12 residues. Germline CDR1 is KGHSH and CDR2 is LQKENI. CDR3 protein: CASSPEGETQYF. CDR3 DNA sequence: TGTGCCAGCTCACCAGAGGGGGAGACCCAGTACTTC.

CDR3 protein: CSVAVTGELFF. The CDR3, as DNA: TGCAGCGTGGCCGTCACCGGGGAGCTGTTTTTT. The V and J genes are TRBV29-1 and TRBJ2-2; the D is unclear. From germline, CDR1 is SQVTM and CDR2 ANQGSEA. Trimming cost V 6 bases and J 4 bases, with 6 bases left between them. This CDR3 has 11 amino acids.

The chain links TRBV15 to TRBJ2-1; TRBD2 matches at 10 bases. Unmatched junction bases numbered 8, after V lost 2 bases and J lost 7 bases. CDR3 length: 16 amino acids. Germline values: CDR1 LNHNV, CDR2 YYDKDF (reference sequence). For the CDR3, the DNA is TGTGCCACCAGCAGAAGGGCTAGCGGGAGAATGAATGAGCAGTTCTTC. Its protein product is CATSRRASGRMNEQFF.

The rearrangement uses TRBV5-6 and TRBJ2-7; the match to TRBD1 covers 9 bases. This CDR3 has 16 residues. Germline V gene data show CDR1 as SGHDT and CDR2 as YYEEEE. V trimming: 3 bases; J trimming: 5 bases; junction bases outside the gene matches: 12. This CDR3 reads CASSSLADRDRDEQYF. Written as DNA, the CDR3 is TGTGCCAGCAGCTCCTTAGCCGACCGGGACAGGGACGAGCAGTACTTC.

J is TRBJ2-5 and V is TRBV4-2; D perhaps matches TRBD2 (5 bases). Trimming stripped 1 base from V and 5 bases from J, with 14 bases between. The CDR3 is 15 amino acids. Germline CDR1 reads LGHNA; CDR2 reads YNFKEQ. The CDR3 nucleotides read TGTGCCAGCAGCCAAGGCCTAGCCGGTGGCGAGACCCAGTACTTC. Translation gives CASSQGLAGGETQYF.

This rearrangement joins TRBV6-4 to TRBJ2-1; D is undetermined. This CDR3 spans 15 amino acids. CDR1 is MRHNA and CDR2 is SNTAGT in the germline V gene. Trimming removed 3 bases from V and 0 bases from J, with 9 bases in between. In DNA form, the CDR3 reads TGTGCCAGCAGTGAAGAACTGAGCTCCTACAATGAGCAGTTCTTC. Translating gives CASSEELSSYNEQFF.

V gene TRBV19 combines with J gene TRBJ1-1; D gene ambiguous. This CDR3 has 13 residues. V lost 3 bases to trimming and J lost 7 bases, with 12 bases between them. Germline lookup yields CDR1 LNHDA and CDR2 SQIVND (reference sequence). CDR3 sequence: CASSMGQANEAFF. In DNA, the CDR3 is TGTGCCAGTAGTATGGGCCAGGCGAATGAAGCTTTCTTT. The whole variable domain, remainder taken from reference TRBV19 and TRBJ1-1, is DGGITQSPKYLFRKEGQNVTLSCEQNLNHDAMYWYRQDPGQGLRLIYYSQIVNDFQKGDIAEGYSVSREKKESFPLTVTSAQKNPTAFYLCASSMGQANEAFFGQGTRLTVV.

V is TRBV15 and J is TRBJ1-3, with D possibly TRBD1 on 5 matching bases. This CDR3 region has 14 residues. V was trimmed by 1 base and J by 6 bases, leaving 10 bases between them. Germline lookup yields CDR1 LNHNV and CDR2 YYDKDF (reference sequence). CDR3 in DNA: TGTGCCACCAGCAGAGCAGGGTGGGAAAACACCATATATTTT. Its translation: CATSRAGWENTIYF.

The chain recombines TRBV19 with TRBJ2-3, with 10 bases fitting TRBD1. Germline lookup yields CDR1 LNHDA and CDR2 SQIVND (reference sequence). The CDR3 contains 16 residues. V trimming: 2 bases; J trimming: 0 bases; junction bases outside the gene matches: 2. CDR3 sequence reads: CASSIPGQGSTDTQYF. The CDR3 DNA follows: TGTGCCAGTAGTATACCGGGACAGGGGAGCACAGATACGCAGTATTTT. Variable domain in full (rest from reference TRBV19 and TRBJ2-3): DGGITQSPKYLFRKEGQNVTLSCEQNLNHDAMYWYRQDPGQGLRLIYYSQIVNDFQKGDIAEGYSVSREKKESFPLTVTSAQKNPTAFYLCASSIPGQGSTDTQYFGPGTRLTVL.

The V and J genes are TRBV6-1 and TRBJ1-1; D gene uncertain. Germline V gives CDR1 MNHNS, CDR2 SASEGT. This CDR3 is 16 amino acids long. Trimming shortened V by 2 bases and J by 0 bases, and 13 bases separated the two germline ends. Here the CDR3 reads CASSEILGRMNTEAFF. CDR3 bases: TGTGCCAGCAGTGAAATACTGGGCAGGATGAACACTGAAGCTTTCTTT.

This rearrangement joins TRBV6-6 to TRBJ1-2; weak D call: TRBD1 (6 bases). This CDR3 region has 13 residues. Germline V gene sequence: CDR1 MNHNY, CDR2 SVGAGI (reference sequence). Trimming removed 7 bases from V and 4 bases from J, with 13 bases in between. The CDR3 sequence is CASTSEGGYGYTF. For the CDR3, the DNA is TGTGCCAGCACCTCCGAAGGGGGCTATGGCTACACCTTC.